What follows describes a single T cell receptor beta chain. The CDR3 loop spans 14 amino acids. Trimming took 1 base from V and 2 from J, leaving 8 bases between them. The germline V gene has CDR1 SGHNT and CDR2 YENEEA. Produced via immunoSEQ multiplex PCR; TCRdb's table is partial and in-frame only. The sample shows under 90,000 clones, roughly 92% of them seen only once. This record belongs to a study of T cell changes during pregnancy in multiple sclerosis. The starting material was peripheral blood, obtained after pregnancy. The rearrangement uses TRBV11-3 and TRBJ1-2; no reliable D call. The TCR comes from a female donor in good health, enrolled as a control in a pregnancy study. The CDR3 here is CASSLVGFNYGYTF. The CDR3 coding sequence is TGTGCCAGCAGCTTAGTTGGCTTCAACTATGGCTACACCTTC.